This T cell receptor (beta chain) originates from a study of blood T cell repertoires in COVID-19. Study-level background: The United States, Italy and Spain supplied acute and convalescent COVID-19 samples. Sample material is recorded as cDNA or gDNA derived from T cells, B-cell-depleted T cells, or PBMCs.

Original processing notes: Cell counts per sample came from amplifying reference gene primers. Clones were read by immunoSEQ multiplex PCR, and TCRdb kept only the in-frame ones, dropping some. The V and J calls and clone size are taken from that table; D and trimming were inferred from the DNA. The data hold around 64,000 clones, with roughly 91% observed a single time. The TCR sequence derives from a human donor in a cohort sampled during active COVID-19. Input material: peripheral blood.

The CDR3 bases are TGTGCCAGTAGATTTAGCGACAGGGATCGCTACAATGAGCAGTTCTTC. This translates into CASRFSDRDRYNEQFF. This chain connects TRBV19 to TRBJ2-1, with 7 bases identical to TRBD1. Germline V CDR1 and CDR2: LNHDA, SQIVND (reference sequence). This CDR3 is 16 amino acids long. With 6 bases clipped from V and 3 bases from J, the junction kept 11 bases outside the gene matches.